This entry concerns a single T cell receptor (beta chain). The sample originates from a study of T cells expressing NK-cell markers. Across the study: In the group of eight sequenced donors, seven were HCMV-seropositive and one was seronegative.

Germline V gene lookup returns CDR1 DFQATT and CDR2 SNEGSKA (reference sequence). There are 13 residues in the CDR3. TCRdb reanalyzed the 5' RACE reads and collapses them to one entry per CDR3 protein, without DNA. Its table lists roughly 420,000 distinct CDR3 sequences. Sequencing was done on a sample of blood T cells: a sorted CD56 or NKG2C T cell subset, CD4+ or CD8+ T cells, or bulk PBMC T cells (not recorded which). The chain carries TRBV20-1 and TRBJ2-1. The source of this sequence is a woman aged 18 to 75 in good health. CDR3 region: CSARREPYNEQFF.